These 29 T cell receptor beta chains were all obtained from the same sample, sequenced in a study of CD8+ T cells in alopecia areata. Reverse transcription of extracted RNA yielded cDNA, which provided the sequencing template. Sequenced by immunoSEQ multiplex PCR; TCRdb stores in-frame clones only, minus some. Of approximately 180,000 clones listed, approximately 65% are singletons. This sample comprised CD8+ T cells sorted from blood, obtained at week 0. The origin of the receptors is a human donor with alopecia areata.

CDR3 DNA: TGTGCCAGCAGTTTAAACCCGACAGGTTACAATGAGCAGTTCTTC. It encodes CASSLNPTGYNEQFF. The chain joins TRBV27 to TRBJ2-1, with TRBD1 as a possible D gene (6 bases). The V gene lost 2 bases and the J gene lost 4 bases, with 12 bases spanning the gap. This CDR3 is 15 amino acids long. From germline, CDR1 is MNHEY and CDR2 SMNVEV (reference sequence).

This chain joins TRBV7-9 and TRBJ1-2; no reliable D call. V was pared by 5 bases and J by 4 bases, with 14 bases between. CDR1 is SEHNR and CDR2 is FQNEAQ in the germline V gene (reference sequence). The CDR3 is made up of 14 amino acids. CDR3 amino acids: CASSGGGRFYGYTF. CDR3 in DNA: TGTGCCAGCAGCGGCGGTGGCAGATTCTATGGCTACACCTTC.

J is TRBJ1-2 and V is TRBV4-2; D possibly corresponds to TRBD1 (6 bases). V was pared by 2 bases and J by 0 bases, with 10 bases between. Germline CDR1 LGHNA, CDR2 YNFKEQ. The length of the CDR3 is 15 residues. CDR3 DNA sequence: TGTGCCAGCAGCCAACAGACAGGAACTAACTATGGCTACACCTTC. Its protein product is CASSQQTGTNYGYTF.

Written as DNA, the CDR3 is TGTGCCAGCAGTTACTCGATAGCGGGGGCCGGAGAGACCCAGTACTTC. Its protein is CASSYSIAGAGETQYF. This rearrangement joins TRBV6-5 to TRBJ2-5, with 9 bases aligning to TRBD2. The CDR3 runs to 16 residues. Unmatched junction bases numbered 6, after V lost 0 bases and J lost 4 bases. Germline V lookup: CDR1 MNHEY, CDR2 SVGAGI.

CDR3 DNA: TGTGCCAGCAGGGGTATGAGCAATCAGCCCCAGCATTTT. Protein sequence: CASRGMSNQPQHF. This rearrangement joins TRBV4-2 to TRBJ1-5; D not certain. Germline V gives CDR1 LGHNA, CDR2 YNFKEQ. Trimming took off 6 bases at V and 1 base at J, with 7 bases between the two ends. This CDR3 region has 13 residues.

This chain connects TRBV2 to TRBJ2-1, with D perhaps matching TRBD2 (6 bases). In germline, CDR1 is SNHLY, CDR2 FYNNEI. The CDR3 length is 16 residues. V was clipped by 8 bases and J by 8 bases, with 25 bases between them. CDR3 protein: CASGSWEQEGSHEQFF. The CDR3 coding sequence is TGTGCCAGCGGGTCGTGGGAACAGGAGGGGTCCCATGAGCAGTTCTTC.

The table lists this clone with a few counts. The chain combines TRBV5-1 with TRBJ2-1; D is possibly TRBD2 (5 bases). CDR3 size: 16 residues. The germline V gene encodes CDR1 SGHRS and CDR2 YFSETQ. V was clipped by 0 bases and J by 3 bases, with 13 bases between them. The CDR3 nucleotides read TGCGCCAGCAGCTTGGAGCGAAGGGAGATCTACAATGAGCAGTTCTTC. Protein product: CASSLERREIYNEQFF.

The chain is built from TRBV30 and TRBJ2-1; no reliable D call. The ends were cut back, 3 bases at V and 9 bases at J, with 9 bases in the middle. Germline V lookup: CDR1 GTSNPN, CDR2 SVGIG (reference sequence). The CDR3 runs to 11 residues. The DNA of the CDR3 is TGTGCCTGGAGCCGTGACTCTGAGCAGTTCTTC. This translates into CAWSRDSEQFF. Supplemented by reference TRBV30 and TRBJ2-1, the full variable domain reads SQTIHQWPATLVQPVGSPLSLECTVEGTSNPNLYWYRQAAGRGLQLLFYSVGIGQISSEVPQNLSASRPQDRQFILSSKKLLLSDSGFYLCAWSRDSEQFFGPGTRLTVL.

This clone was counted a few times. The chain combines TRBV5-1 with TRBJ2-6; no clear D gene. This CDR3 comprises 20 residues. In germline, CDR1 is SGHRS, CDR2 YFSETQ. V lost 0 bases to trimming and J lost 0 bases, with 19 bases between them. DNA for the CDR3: TGCGCCAGCAGCTTGGTTGGGCTCGTGGGTCCGAGCTCTGGGGCCAACGTCCTGACTTTC. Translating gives CASSLVGLVGPSSGANVLTF.

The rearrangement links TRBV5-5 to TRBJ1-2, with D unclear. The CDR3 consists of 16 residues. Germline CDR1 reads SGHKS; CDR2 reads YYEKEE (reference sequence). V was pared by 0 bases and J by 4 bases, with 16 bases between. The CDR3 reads CASSLDLMGGPYGYTF. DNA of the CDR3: TGTGCCAGCAGCTTGGATTTGATGGGAGGCCCCTATGGCTACACCTTC. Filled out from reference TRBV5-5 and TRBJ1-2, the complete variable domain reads DAGVTQSPTHLIKTRGQQVTLRCSPISGHKSVSWYQQVLGQGPQFIFQYYEKEERGRGNFPDRFSARQFPNYSSELNVNALLLGDSALYLCASSLDLMGGPYGYTFGSGTRLTVV.

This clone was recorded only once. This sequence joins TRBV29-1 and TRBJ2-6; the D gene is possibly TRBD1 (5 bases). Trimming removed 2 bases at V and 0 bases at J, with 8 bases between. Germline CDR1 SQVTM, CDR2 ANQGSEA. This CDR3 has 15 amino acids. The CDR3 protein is CSVELRDSGANVLTF. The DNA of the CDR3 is TGCAGCGTTGAACTCAGGGACTCTGGGGCCAACGTCCTGACTTTC. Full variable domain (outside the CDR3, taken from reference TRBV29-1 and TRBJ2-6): SAVISQKPSRDICQRGTSLTIQCQVDSQVTMMFWYRQQPGQSLTLIATANQGSEATYESGFVIDKFPISRPNLTFSTLTVSNMSPEDSSIYLCSVELRDSGANVLTFGAGSRLTVL.

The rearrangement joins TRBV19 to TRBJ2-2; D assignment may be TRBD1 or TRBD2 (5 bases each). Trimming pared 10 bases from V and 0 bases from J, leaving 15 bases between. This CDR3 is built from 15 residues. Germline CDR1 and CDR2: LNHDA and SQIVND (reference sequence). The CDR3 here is CATQEEGPNTGELFF. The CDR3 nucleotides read TGTGCCACCCAGGAAGAGGGGCCGAACACCGGGGAGCTGTTTTTT. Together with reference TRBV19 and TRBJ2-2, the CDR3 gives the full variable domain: DGGITQSPKYLFRKEGQNVTLSCEQNLNHDAMYWYRQDPGQGLRLIYYSQIVNDFQKGDIAEGYSVSREKKESFPLTVTSAQKNPTAFYLCATQEEGPNTGELFFGEGSRLTVL.

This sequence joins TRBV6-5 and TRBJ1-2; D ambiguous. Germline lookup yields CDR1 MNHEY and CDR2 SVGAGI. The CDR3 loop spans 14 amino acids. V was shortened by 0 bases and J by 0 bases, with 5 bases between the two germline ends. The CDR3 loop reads CASSYSIPNYGYTF. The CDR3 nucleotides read TGTGCCAGCAGTTACTCGATACCTAACTATGGCTACACCTTC.

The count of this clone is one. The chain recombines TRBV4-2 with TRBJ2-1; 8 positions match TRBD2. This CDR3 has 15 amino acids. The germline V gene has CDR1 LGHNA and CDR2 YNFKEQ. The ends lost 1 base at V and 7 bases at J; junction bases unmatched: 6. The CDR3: CASSQATGGVNEQFF. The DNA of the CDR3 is TGTGCCAGCAGCCAAGCAACGGGGGGGGTGAATGAGCAGTTCTTC.

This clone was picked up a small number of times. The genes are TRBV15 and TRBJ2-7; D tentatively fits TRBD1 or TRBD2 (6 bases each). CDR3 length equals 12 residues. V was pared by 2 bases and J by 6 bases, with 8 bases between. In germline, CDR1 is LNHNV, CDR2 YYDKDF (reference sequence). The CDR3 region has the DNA TGTGCCACCAGCAGAAAGGGGGGCGAGCAGTACTTC. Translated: CATSRKGGEQYF.

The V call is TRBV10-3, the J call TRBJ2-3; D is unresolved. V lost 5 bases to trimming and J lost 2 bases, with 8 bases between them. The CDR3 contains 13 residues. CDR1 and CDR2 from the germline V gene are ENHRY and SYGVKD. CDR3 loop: CAISTPSTDTQYF. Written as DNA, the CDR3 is TGTGCCATCAGTACCCCTTCCACAGATACGCAGTATTTT.

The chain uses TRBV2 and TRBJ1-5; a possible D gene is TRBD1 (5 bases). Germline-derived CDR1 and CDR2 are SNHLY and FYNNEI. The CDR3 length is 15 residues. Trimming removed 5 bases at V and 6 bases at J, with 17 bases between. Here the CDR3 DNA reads TGTGCCAGCAGTACCCCGGGGAGGGGCGGTCAGCCCCAGCATTTT. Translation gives CASSTPGRGGQPQHF.

The CDR3 DNA sequence: TGTGCCAGCAGTGAGGGACAGGGGTACTACGAGCAGTACTTC. Protein product: CASSEGQGYYEQYF. The chain carries TRBV2 and TRBJ2-7; 10 positions agree with TRBD1. Losses at the gene ends were 3 bases for V and 3 bases for J; bases not matched to a gene: 2. This CDR3 is built from 14 residues. Germline V gene sequence: CDR1 SNHLY, CDR2 FYNNEI. Combining the CDR3 with reference TRBV2 and TRBJ2-7 gives the whole variable domain EPEVTQTPSHQVTQMGQEVILRCVPISNHLYFYWYRQILGQKVEFLVSFYNNEISEKSEIFDDQFSVERPDGSNFTLKIRSTKLEDSAMYFCASSEGQGYYEQYFGPGTRLTVT.

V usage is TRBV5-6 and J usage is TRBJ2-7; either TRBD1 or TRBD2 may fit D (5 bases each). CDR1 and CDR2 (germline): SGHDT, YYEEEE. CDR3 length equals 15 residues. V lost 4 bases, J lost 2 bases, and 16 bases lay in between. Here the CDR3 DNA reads TGTGCCAGCAGCCCCCAGGGACGGTCGACCTACGAGCAGTACTTC. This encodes CASSPQGRSTYEQYF.

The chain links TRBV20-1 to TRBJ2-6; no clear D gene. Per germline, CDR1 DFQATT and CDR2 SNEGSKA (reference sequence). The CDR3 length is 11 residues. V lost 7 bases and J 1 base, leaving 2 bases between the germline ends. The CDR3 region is CSGSGANVLTF. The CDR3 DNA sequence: TGCAGTGGGTCTGGGGCCAACGTCCTGACTTTC.

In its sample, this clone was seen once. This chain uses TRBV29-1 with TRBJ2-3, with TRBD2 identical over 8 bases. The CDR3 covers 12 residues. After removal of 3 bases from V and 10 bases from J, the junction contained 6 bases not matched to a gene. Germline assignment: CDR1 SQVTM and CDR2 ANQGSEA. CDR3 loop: CSVEDVGGAQYF. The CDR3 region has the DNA TGCAGCGTTGAGGACGTCGGGGGGGCGCAGTATTTT.

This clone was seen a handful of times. This CDR3 reads CASSSGTSDYNEQFF. The DNA for the CDR3 is TGTGCCAGCAGTTCCGGGACTAGCGATTACAATGAGCAGTTCTTC. This chain links TRBV13 with TRBJ2-1; 10 bases align to TRBD2. The junction had 6 bases not matched to a gene; V was cut back by 6 bases and J by 4 bases. The CDR3 consists of 15 residues. Germline lookup yields CDR1 PRHDT and CDR2 FYEKMQ (reference sequence).

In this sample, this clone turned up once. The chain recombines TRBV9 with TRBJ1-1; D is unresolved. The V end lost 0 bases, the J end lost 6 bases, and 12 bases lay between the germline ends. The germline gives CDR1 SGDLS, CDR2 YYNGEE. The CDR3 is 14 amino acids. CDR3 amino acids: CASSVVMGKAEAFF. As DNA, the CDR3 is TGTGCCAGCAGCGTAGTGATGGGTAAGGCTGAAGCTTTCTTT.

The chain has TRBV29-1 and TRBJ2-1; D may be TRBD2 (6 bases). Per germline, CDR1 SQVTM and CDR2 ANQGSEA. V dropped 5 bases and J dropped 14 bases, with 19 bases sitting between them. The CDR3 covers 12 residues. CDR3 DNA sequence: TGCAGCGTTCGGGGAGGACGCGGTGGGGAGTTCTTC. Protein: CSVRGGRGGEFF.

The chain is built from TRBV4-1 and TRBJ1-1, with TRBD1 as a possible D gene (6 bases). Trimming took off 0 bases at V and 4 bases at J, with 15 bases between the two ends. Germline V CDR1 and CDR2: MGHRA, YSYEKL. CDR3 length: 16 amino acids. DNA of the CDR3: TGCGCCAGCAGCCAAGAGGGGGGCGCGTGGTCCACTGAAGCTTTCTTT. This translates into CASSQEGGAWSTEAFF.

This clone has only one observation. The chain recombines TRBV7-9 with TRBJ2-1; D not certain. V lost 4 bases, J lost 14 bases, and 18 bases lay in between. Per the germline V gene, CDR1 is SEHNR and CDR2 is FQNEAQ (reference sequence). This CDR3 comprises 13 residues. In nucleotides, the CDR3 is TGTGCCAGCAGCTCAACCGGACGGGTAAGCGAGTTCTTC. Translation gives CASSSTGRVSEFF.

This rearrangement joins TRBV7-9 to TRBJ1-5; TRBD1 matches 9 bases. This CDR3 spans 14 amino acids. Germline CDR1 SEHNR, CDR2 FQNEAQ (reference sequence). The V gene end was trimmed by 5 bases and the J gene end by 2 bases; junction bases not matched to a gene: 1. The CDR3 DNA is TGTGCCAGCAGCCGACAGGGGGGCAATCAGCCCCAGCATTTT. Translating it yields CASSRQGGNQPQHF. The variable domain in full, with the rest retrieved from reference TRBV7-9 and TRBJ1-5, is DTGVSQNPRHKITKRGQNVTFRCDPISEHNRLYWYRQTLGQGPEFLTYFQNEAQLEKSRLLSDRFSAERPKGSFSTLEIQRTEQGDSAMYLCASSRQGGNQPQHFGDGTRLSIL.

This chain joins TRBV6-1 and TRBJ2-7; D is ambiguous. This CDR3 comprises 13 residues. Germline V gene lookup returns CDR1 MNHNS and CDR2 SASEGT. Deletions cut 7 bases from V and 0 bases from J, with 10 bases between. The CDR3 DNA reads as TGTGCCAGCATAGGGCGTTACTCCTACGAGCAGTACTTC. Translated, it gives CASIGRYSYEQYF.

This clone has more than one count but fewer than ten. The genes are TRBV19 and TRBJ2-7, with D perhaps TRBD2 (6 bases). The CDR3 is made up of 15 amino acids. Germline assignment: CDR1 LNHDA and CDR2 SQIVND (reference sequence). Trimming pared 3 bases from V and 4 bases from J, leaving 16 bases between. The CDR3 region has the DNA TGTGCCAGTAGTATCTATGGCTCCAGCGGGTACGAGCAGTACTTC. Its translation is CASSIYGSSGYEQYF.